One sample yielded the 30 T cell receptor beta chains listed below, sequenced in a study of control samples from healthy donors and cancer patients. The table came from immunoSEQ multiplex PCR; TCRdb's copy has only in-frame clones and leaves some out. This table has about 120,000 clones, roughly 90% appearing once. Sample: blood. The receptors here all came from a man aged 50 to 60 in good health.

V usage is TRBV29-1 and J usage is TRBJ2-7, with unresolved D. Germline loops: CDR1 SQVTM, CDR2 ANQGSEA. The CDR3 extends over 12 amino acids. V dropped 4 bases and J dropped 1 base, with 8 bases sitting between them. Here the CDR3 reads CSVADTSYEQYF. The CDR3 DNA reads as TGCAGCGTTGCTGACACATCCTACGAGCAGTACTTC.

The V call is TRBV5-1, the J call TRBJ1-2; no clear D. V was clipped by 0 bases and J by 10 bases, with 13 bases between them. Germline-derived CDR1 and CDR2 are SGHRS and YFSETQ. This CDR3 has 13 amino acids. The CDR3 coding sequence is TGCGCCAGCAGCTTGGCATCCCCTATAACCTACACCTTC. Protein product: CASSLASPITYTF.

The chain links TRBV11-3 to TRBJ2-1; D uncertain. V shed 4 bases and J shed 7 bases, with 11 bases lying between them. This CDR3 is built from 13 residues. Germline V CDR1 and CDR2: SGHNT, YENEEA. The CDR3 region has the DNA TGTGCCAGCAGCTCCACCTCTTTAAATGAGCAGTTCTTC. Translating it yields CASSSTSLNEQFF. Complete variable domain (other parts from reference TRBV11-3 and TRBJ2-1): EAGVVQSPRYKIIEKKQPVAFWCNPISGHNTLYWYLQNLGQGPELLIRYENEEAVDDSQLPKDRFSAERLKGVDSTLKIQPAELGDSAVYLCASSSTSLNEQFFGPGTRLTVL.

This chain uses TRBV29-1 with TRBJ2-3, with 9 bases aligning to TRBD1. Losses at the gene ends were 4 bases for V and 3 bases for J; bases not matched to a gene: 8. Germline values: CDR1 SQVTM, CDR2 ANQGSEA. The CDR3 sequence is 15 residues long. DNA for the CDR3: TGCAGCGTTGGGTCCGGGACAGGGTTTACAGATACGCAGTATTTT. The encoded protein is CSVGSGTGFTDTQYF.

On this clone: A read error may account for a junction end that differs from germline. The chain employs TRBV3-1 (or the pseudogene TRBV3-2) and TRBJ1-1; possible D gene TRBD1, 5 bases. From germline, CDR1 is LGHDT and CDR2 YNNKEL (reference sequence). The CDR3 covers 13 residues. This chain's CDR3 is CASSQIRQSEAFF. DNA for the CDR3: TGTGCCAGCAGCCAAATTCGACAGTCTGAGGCTTTCTTT.

The V gene is TRBV5-5, the J gene TRBJ2-7; maybe TRBD2 (6 bases). Germline V gene sequence: CDR1 SGHKS, CDR2 YYEKEE (reference sequence). V was trimmed by 0 bases and J by 2 bases, leaving 12 bases between them. The CDR3 extends over 15 amino acids. The CDR3 reads CASSLARTNPYEQYF. The CDR3 DNA follows: TGTGCCAGCAGCTTGGCGAGGACTAATCCCTACGAGCAGTACTTC.

The V gene is TRBV10-3, the J gene TRBJ2-7; TRBD2 aligns across 7 bases. V was pared by 4 bases and J by 1 base, with 7 bases of the junction left unmatched. This CDR3 contains 15 residues. CDR1 is ENHRY, CDR2 SYGVKD, per germline. CDR3 region: CAISGPSGVSYEQYF. The CDR3 nucleotides read TGTGCCATCAGTGGTCCTAGCGGTGTTTCCTACGAGCAGTACTTC.

This chain uses TRBV5-5 with TRBJ1-5; unclear D gene. Germline V CDR1 and CDR2: SGHKS, YYEKEE (reference sequence). The V end lost 2 bases, the J end lost 6 bases, and 12 bases lay between the germline ends. This CDR3 is built from 14 residues. The CDR3 DNA reads TGTGCCAGCAGCTTTACCGATGGCGGTCAGCCCCAGCATTTT. This translates into CASSFTDGGQPQHF. Using reference TRBV5-5 and TRBJ1-5 for the parts outside the CDR3, the full variable domain is DAGVTQSPTHLIKTRGQQVTLRCSPISGHKSVSWYQQVLGQGPQFIFQYYEKEERGRGNFPDRFSARQFPNYSSELNVNALLLGDSALYLCASSFTDGGQPQHFGDGTRLSIL.

This chain links TRBV24-1 with TRBJ1-2, with D hard to call. Germline V gene lookup returns CDR1 KGHDR and CDR2 SFDVKD. Between the trimmed V and J ends, which lost 5 bases and 2 bases, there was a span of 8 bases. CDR3 length: 13 residues. CDR3 region: CATSGRVNYGYTF. CDR3 coding DNA: TGTGCCACCAGTGGGAGGGTAAACTATGGCTACACCTTC.

V is TRBV3-1 (or the pseudogene TRBV3-2) and J is TRBJ1-2, with 7 bases matching TRBD1. Germline V gene data show CDR1 as LGHDT and CDR2 as YNNKEL (reference sequence). V lost 4 bases and J lost 7; bases outside the gene matches: 6. The CDR3 is made up of 13 amino acids. The CDR3 DNA reads TGTGCCAGCAGCCGGGGACAGAGAGGTGGCTACACCTTC. Protein: CASSRGQRGGYTF.

This chain links TRBV15 with TRBJ1-1, with D possibly matching TRBD1 (6 bases). The CDR3 has 17 amino acids. V was clipped by 5 bases and J by 0 bases, with 19 bases between them. Germline V gives CDR1 LNHNV, CDR2 YYDKDF (reference sequence). The CDR3 spells CATSWGAQGGLNTEAFF. As DNA, the CDR3 is TGTGCCACCAGCTGGGGAGCCCAAGGGGGTCTGAACACTGAAGCTTTCTTT.

V and J are TRBV7-9 and TRBJ1-1, with D hard to call. The CDR3 spans 14 residues. With 5 bases removed from V and 3 bases from J, the gap between germline ends came to 13 bases. The germline CDR1 and CDR2 sequences are SEHNR and FQNEAQ (reference sequence). The CDR3 protein is CASSDLTGHTEAFF. CDR3 DNA sequence: TGTGCCAGCAGCGACCTCACTGGGCACACTGAAGCTTTCTTT.

The CDR3: CASSDRRFVGELFF. In nucleotides, the CDR3 is TGTGCCAGCAGTGACCGACGGTTCGTCGGGGAGCTGTTTTTT. The chain carries TRBV6-2 or TRBV6-3 and TRBJ2-2; no clear D. The CDR3 sequence is 14 residues long. Germline V gives CDR1 MNHEY, CDR2 SVGEGT. Trimming cost V 5 bases and J 7 bases, with 14 bases left between them.

V usage is TRBV6-5 and J usage is TRBJ2-6; D is ambiguous. V lost 4 bases to trimming and J lost 0 bases, with 4 bases between them. CDR1 and CDR2 (germline): MNHEY, SVGAGI. CDR3 length: 14 amino acids. The CDR3 bases are TGTGCCAGCAGTTGGTACTCTGGGGCCAACGTCCTGACTTTC. Its translation: CASSWYSGANVLTF.

This clone was observed a few times. The chain joins TRBV19 to TRBJ1-2, with D perhaps TRBD1 (5 bases). CDR3 size: 13 residues. CDR1 is LNHDA and CDR2 is SQIVND in the germline V gene (reference sequence). Trimming removed 4 bases from V and 4 bases from J, with 10 bases in between. CDR3 DNA sequence: TGTGCCAGTAGTAAGACAGCTCCCTATGGCTACACCTTC. This encodes CASSKTAPYGYTF.

This chain joins TRBV5-8 and TRBJ2-3; 9 bases are shared with TRBD2. This CDR3 contains 17 residues. After removal of 7 bases from V and 6 bases from J, the junction contained 18 bases not matched to a gene. Per the germline V gene, CDR1 is SGHTS and CDR2 is YDEGEE. The CDR3 reads CASPLAPGLASWDTQYF. The CDR3 DNA is TGTGCCAGCCCTCTGGCCCCGGGACTAGCCTCTTGGGATACGCAGTATTTT.

This clone is a singleton in its sample. This chain connects TRBV6-5 to TRBJ1-1; 9 bases match TRBD1. CDR3 length: 14 amino acids. Losses at the gene ends were 8 bases for V and 5 bases for J; bases not matched to a gene: 9. Germline-derived CDR1 and CDR2 are MNHEY and SVGAGI. The CDR3 protein is CASGHRDRATEAFF. The CDR3 coding sequence is TGTGCCAGCGGACACCGGGACAGGGCGACTGAAGCTTTCTTT.

This chain connects TRBV25-1 to TRBJ1-3, with D possibly TRBD1 on 6 matching bases. CDR3 length: 16 amino acids. Germline CDR1 MGHDK, CDR2 SYGVNS. Trimming shortened V by 7 bases and J by 0 bases, and 16 bases separated the two germline ends. The CDR3 loop is CASTEGGLSSGNTIYF. As DNA, the CDR3 is TGTGCCAGCACCGAGGGGGGCCTGAGCTCTGGAAACACCATATATTTT.

The chain employs TRBV29-1 and TRBJ1-2, with D unclear. The CDR3 loop spans 13 amino acids. Germline CDR1 and CDR2: SQVTM and ANQGSEA. The V end was cut by 6 bases, the J end by 8 bases, with 19 bases between. The CDR3 sequence: CSVETRREGGYTF. In nucleotides, the CDR3 is TGCAGCGTAGAGACCAGGAGAGAGGGCGGCTACACCTTC.

This chain joins TRBV11-2 and TRBJ2-2; 7 nucleotides line up with TRBD1. This CDR3 has 15 residues. Looked up from germline, CDR1 is SGHAT and CDR2 is FQNNGV. Trimming removed 6 bases from V and 2 bases from J; junction bases left unmatched: 6. The CDR3 nucleotides read TGTGCCAGCAGTCCCGGGACAGCAAACACCGGGGAGCTGTTTTTT. Its translation is CASSPGTANTGELFF.

This chain uses TRBV29-1 with TRBJ2-2, with D unclear. The CDR3 sequence is 12 residues long. Germline values: CDR1 SQVTM, CDR2 ANQGSEA. Trimming took 5 bases from V and 1 from J, leaving 5 bases between them. The CDR3 DNA reads as TGCAGCGTTTTCAGGAACACCGGGGAGCTGTTTTTT. Encoded protein: CSVFRNTGELFF.

By share, this clone ranks as medium-sized. J is TRBJ1-6 and V is TRBV7-8, with D possibly being TRBD1 (6 bases). Trimming shortened V by 1 base and J by 7 bases, and 8 bases separated the two germline ends. CDR1 is SGHVS and CDR2 is FQNEAQ in the germline V gene. This CDR3 has 14 residues. CDR3 in DNA: TGTGCCAGCAGCTTAGGGGACACAAATTCACCCCTCCACTTT. Translating gives CASSLGDTNSPLHF.

This chain links TRBV24-1 with TRBJ2-1; D tentatively fits TRBD1 or TRBD2 (5 bases each). The ends were cut back, 2 bases at V and 9 bases at J, with 10 bases in the middle. Germline CDR1 reads KGHDR; CDR2 reads SFDVKD. This CDR3 is built from 13 residues. Here the CDR3 reads CATSDWDETEQFF. The DNA of the CDR3 is TGTGCCACCAGTGATTGGGACGAAACTGAGCAGTTCTTC.

The rearrangement links TRBV7-2 to TRBJ2-7, with TRBD2 matching over 11 bases. Germline V gives CDR1 SGHTA, CDR2 FQGNSA. The length of the CDR3 is 15 residues. Trimming removed 5 bases from V and 0 bases from J; junction bases left unmatched: 3. The DNA for the CDR3 is TGTGCCAGCAGCGCTAGCGGGGGGCCCTCCTACGAGCAGTACTTC. The encoded protein is CASSASGGPSYEQYF.

This chain joins TRBV11-2 and TRBJ1-2; D ambiguous. This CDR3 is built from 11 residues. Per the germline V gene, CDR1 is SGHAT and CDR2 is FQNNGV. Trimming stripped 6 bases from V and 7 bases from J, with 9 bases between. CDR3: CASRVGIGYTF. Written as DNA, the CDR3 is TGTGCCAGCAGAGTGGGAATTGGCTACACCTTC.

The chain uses TRBV3-1 (or the pseudogene TRBV3-2) and TRBJ2-1; weak D call: TRBD1 (5 bases). Germline V gene data show CDR1 as LGHDT and CDR2 as YNNKEL (reference sequence). V was shortened by 0 bases and J by 4 bases, with 13 bases between the two germline ends. This CDR3 region has 16 residues. In nucleotides, the CDR3 is TGTGCCAGCAGCCAAGATAATCCCGCAGGGTACAATGAGCAGTTCTTC. This gives the protein CASSQDNPAGYNEQFF.

V gene TRBV3-1 (or the pseudogene TRBV3-2) combines with J gene TRBJ1-2; 7 bases match TRBD1. The germline V gene has CDR1 LGHDT and CDR2 YNNKEL (reference sequence). This CDR3 contains 13 residues. The junction had 5 bases not matched to a gene; V was cut back by 4 bases and J by 6 bases. Written as DNA, the CDR3 is TGTGCCAGCAGCCGCAGGGGGGAGGATGGCTACACCTTC. Amino acids: CASSRRGEDGYTF.

Ten or more counts support this clone. The rearrangement uses TRBV4-2 and TRBJ1-2, with D perhaps matching TRBD1 (5 bases). Trimming cost V 0 bases and J 8 bases, with 13 bases left between them. CDR3 length: 14 residues. Germline values: CDR1 LGHNA, CDR2 YNFKEQ. The CDR3 protein is CASSQDRDVYGYTF. The CDR3 DNA follows: TGTGCCAGCAGCCAAGACAGGGATGTATACGGCTACACCTTC.

The CDR3 loop is CASSKVRTGDGYTF. CDR3 bases: TGTGCCAGCAGCAAAGTTAGGACAGGGGACGGCTACACCTTC. This chain uses TRBV21-1 with TRBJ1-2; the table assigns TRBD1, which was not confirmed against the DNA. TRBV21-1 is a known pseudogene. The CDR3 loop spans 14 amino acids.

The chain uses TRBV7-8 and TRBJ2-7, with 8 bases matching TRBD1. This CDR3 region has 15 residues. Germline V lookup: CDR1 SGHVS, CDR2 FQNEAQ. Unmatched junction bases numbered 9, after V lost 4 bases and J lost 4 bases. The CDR3 DNA sequence: TGTGCCAGCAGCTCACGCGCAGGGGGCTATTACGAGCAGTACTTC. It encodes CASSSRAGGYYEQYF.